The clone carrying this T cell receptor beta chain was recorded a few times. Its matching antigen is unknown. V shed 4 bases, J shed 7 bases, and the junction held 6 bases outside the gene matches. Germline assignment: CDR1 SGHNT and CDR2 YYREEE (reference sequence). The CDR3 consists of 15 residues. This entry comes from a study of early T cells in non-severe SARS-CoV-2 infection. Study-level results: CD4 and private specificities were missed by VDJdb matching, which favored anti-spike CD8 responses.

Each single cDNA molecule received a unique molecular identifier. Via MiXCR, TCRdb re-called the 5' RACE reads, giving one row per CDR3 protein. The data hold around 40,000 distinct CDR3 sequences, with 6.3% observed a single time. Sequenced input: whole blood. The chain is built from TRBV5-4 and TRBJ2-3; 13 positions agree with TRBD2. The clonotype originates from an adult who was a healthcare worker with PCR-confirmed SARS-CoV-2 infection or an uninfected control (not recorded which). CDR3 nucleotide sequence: TGTGCCAGCAGCCCTGGACTAGCGGGAGTGAATACGCAGTATTTT. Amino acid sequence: CASSPGLAGVNTQYF.